This entry describes one TCR beta chain. No antigen is known for it. This specimen comes from a study of vaccination and CD4 T cells after COVID-19. Treatment defined: roughly ten-day PBMC culture with coronavirus spike peptide pools or control peptides (ViraFEST assay). These CD4+ T cells came from an unexposed donor, sampled before the COVID-19 pandemic (2011-2018). Expansion of antigen-specific T cells with peptide pools by ViraFEST preceded sequencing of TCRs. Germline loops: CDR1 SGHVS, CDR2 FNYEAQ. V lost 2 bases and J lost 1, with 9 bases in between. The CDR3 runs to 14 residues. The Oncomine TCR Beta short-read assay was applied to DNA of cultured CD4+ T cells. TCRdb reanalysed the PCR reads using MiXCR and keeps one entry per CDR3 protein. The sample comprises fewer than 9,000 distinct CDR3 sequences, 50% to 65% of which are singletons, and roughly 23% rests with the top ten.

The TCR sequence derives from a human donor in good health. The sample was CD4+ T cells from blood, cultured in vitro. V and J are TRBV7-6 and TRBJ2-7; D is unresolved. CDR3 in amino acids: CASSLRARSYEQYF. The CDR3 DNA reads TGTGCCAGCAGCTTACGGGCAAGATCCTACGAGCAGTACTTC.